The 27 T cell receptor beta chains in this list originate from one sample, sequenced in a study of cytomegalovirus exposure and HLA in healthy donors. Amplification used 60 Vbeta primers and 13 Jbeta primers. Sequencing was performed with immunoSEQ multiplex PCR; in TCRdb, only in-frame clones are kept and a portion is missing. Counted here are fewer than 150,000 clones, over 75% occurring once; the ten biggest clones make up roughly 5%. The sequenced material came from PBMCs. The receptor source for this set is a young woman in good health and CMV-seropositive.

The V and J genes are TRBV6-1 and TRBJ1-6; D unclear. V shed 6 bases and J shed 3 bases, with 12 bases lying between them. This CDR3 contains 15 residues. CDR1 MNHNS and CDR2 SASEGT come from the germline V gene. CDR3 in amino acids: CASSVAADYNSPLHF. The CDR3 DNA follows: TGTGCCAGCAGCGTCGCCGCAGACTATAATTCACCCCTCCACTTT.

The chain employs TRBV10-3 and TRBJ2-1; 10 bases are a match to TRBD2. The CDR3 length is 16 residues. Germline values: CDR1 ENHRY, CDR2 SYGVKD. The trim removed 0 bases at V and 5 bases at J, leaving 4 bases unmatched. DNA of the CDR3: TGTGCCATCAGTGAGTCGCGGCTAGCGGGGGACAATGAGCAGTTCTTC. It yields the protein CAISESRLAGDNEQFF.

A remark on this clone: Sequence at one end of the junction differs from germline and may be a read error. The V call is TRBV18, the J call TRBJ2-1; 7 bases are shared with TRBD1. The CDR3 extends over 16 amino acids. Germline CDR1 is KGHSH and CDR2 is LQKENI. The CDR3 nucleotides are TGTGCCAGCTCACCATCCGGACAGGCTAATAACAATGGGCAGTTCTTC. Protein sequence: CASSPSGQANNNGQFF.

This chain connects TRBV6-7 to TRBJ2-7, with D possibly being TRBD1 (5 bases). TRBV6-7 is an ORF for which the function is uncertain. The CDR3 runs to 16 residues. V was shortened by 6 bases and J by 3 bases, with 21 bases between the two germline ends. CDR3 residues: CASRRSDGQRGYEQYF. The CDR3 DNA sequence: TGTGCCAGCAGACGATCGGATGGTCAAAGGGGCTACGAGCAGTACTTC.

This chain joins TRBV4-2 and TRBJ1-2; D is ambiguous. CDR3 length: 14 amino acids. Germline loops: CDR1 LGHNA, CDR2 YNFKEQ. Trimming took 1 base from V and 2 from J, leaving 8 bases between them. This CDR3 is CASSQGRLNYGYTF. Written as DNA, the CDR3 is TGTGCCAGCAGCCAAGGGCGGTTAAACTATGGCTACACCTTC.

Here the CDR3 DNA reads TGTGCCAGCAGCTTCAGTTTGACAGCGATGAACACTGAAGCTTTCTTT. The encoded protein is CASSFSLTAMNTEAFF. The chain links TRBV5-4 to TRBJ1-1; tentatively, D is TRBD1 (5 bases). Trimming removed 2 bases from V and 0 bases from J, with 14 bases in between. Germline values: CDR1 SGHNT, CDR2 YYREEE (reference sequence). The CDR3 extends over 16 amino acids.

This chain connects TRBV30 to TRBJ1-2; 8 nucleotides line up with TRBD1. V was clipped by 3 bases and J by 8 bases; unmatched bases: 11. Germline V gene lookup returns CDR1 GTSNPN and CDR2 SVGIG (reference sequence). The CDR3 consists of 14 residues. CDR3 sequence reads: CAWSETGGIGGYTF. The CDR3 coding sequence is TGTGCCTGGAGCGAAACAGGGGGAATAGGCGGCTACACCTTC.

This clone was recorded once. The J gene is TRBJ1-1, the V gene TRBV30, with TRBD1 identical over 7 bases. The CDR3 spans 15 residues. The germline V gene has CDR1 GTSNPN and CDR2 SVGIG (reference sequence). J gave up 0 bases and V 5 bases, and 9 bases lay outside the gene matches. CDR3 DNA: TGTGCCTGGCAGCTAATGGGGACAGTGAACACTGAAGCTTTCTTT. Its protein is CAWQLMGTVNTEAFF.

The V gene is TRBV6-5, the J gene TRBJ1-2, with 7 bases matching TRBD1. The CDR3 sequence is 13 residues long. CDR1 is MNHEY, CDR2 SVGAGI, per germline. J was trimmed by 4 bases and V by 5 bases; bases with no gene match: 4. CDR3 sequence reads: CASSMSGGYGYTF. CDR3 nucleotide sequence: TGTGCCAGCAGTATGTCAGGGGGCTATGGCTACACCTTC.

This clone was recorded only once. This chain connects TRBV10-3 to TRBJ2-1, with 13 nucleotides matching TRBD2. CDR3 length equals 15 residues. The V and J ends lost 6 bases and 7 bases, in that order; junction bases with no gene match: 6. CDR1 is ENHRY and CDR2 is SYGVKD in the germline V gene. The CDR3 reads CAIRGTSGRGNEQFF. CDR3 nucleotides: TGTGCCATCAGGGGAACTAGCGGGAGGGGTAATGAGCAGTTCTTC.

The chain couples TRBV19 to TRBJ1-3; D gene uncertain. The V end was cut by 3 bases, the J end by 4 bases, with 13 bases between. The CDR3 has 15 amino acids. Germline CDR1 LNHDA, CDR2 SQIVND (reference sequence). CDR3 DNA: TGTGCCAGTAGTATGTCAGCGGCTTACGGAAACACCATATATTTT. Translating it yields CASSMSAAYGNTIYF.

The chain recombines TRBV6-1 with TRBJ2-1, with TRBD1 as a possible D gene (5 bases). Germline CDR1 is MNHNS and CDR2 is SASEGT. V lost 3 bases, J lost 3 bases, and 12 bases lay in between. CDR3 length: 15 residues. Here the CDR3 DNA reads TGTGCCAGCAGTGAGGACATGGCTAACTACAATGAGCAGTTCTTC. This encodes CASSEDMANYNEQFF.

The chain couples TRBV9 to TRBJ1-1; TRBD1 matches 9 bases. Germline V gene lookup returns CDR1 SGDLS and CDR2 YYNGEE. CDR3 length equals 16 residues. V was pared by 3 bases and J by 0 bases, with 6 bases of the junction left unmatched. CDR3 residues: CASSANRGLLNTEAFF. DNA for the CDR3: TGTGCCAGCAGCGCGAACAGGGGGCTCCTGAACACTGAAGCTTTCTTT.

The chain is built from TRBV2 and TRBJ2-5; D is unresolved. This CDR3 region has 15 residues. Trimming took off 6 bases at V and 5 bases at J, with 19 bases between the two ends. Germline CDR1 reads SNHLY; CDR2 reads FYNNEI. CDR3 sequence reads: CASRKTLLAVETQYF. In nucleotides, the CDR3 is TGTGCCAGCAGGAAGACTCTTCTGGCGGTGGAGACCCAGTACTTC.

J is TRBJ2-5 and V is TRBV21-1; the DNA was not compared with TRBD1, the D call given in the table. TRBV21-1 is annotated as a pseudogene. The CDR3 consists of 15 residues. This CDR3 is CASSKGRQGNATQYF. Written as DNA, the CDR3 is TGTGCCAGCAGCAAAGGGAGACAGGGGAACGCGACCCAGTACTTC.

This clone was found once. The chain links TRBV30 to TRBJ1-4; no clear D gene. V shed 6 bases and J shed 4 bases, with 12 bases lying between them. The length of the CDR3 is 13 residues. Germline V gene lookup returns CDR1 GTSNPN and CDR2 SVGIG (reference sequence). The CDR3 DNA is TGTGCCTGCCGCCGGTCTATTAATGAAAAACTGTTTTTT. It is translated as CACRRSINEKLFF.

The V and J genes are TRBV25-1 and TRBJ1-2; 7 bases map to TRBD1. There are 14 residues in the CDR3. Trimming at V came to 3 bases and at J to 4 bases, leaving 5 bases not matched to a gene. The germline gives CDR1 MGHDK, CDR2 SYGVNS. The CDR3 protein is CASSDLDRSYGYTF. CDR3 sequence (DNA): TGTGCCAGCAGTGACCTGGACAGGAGCTATGGCTACACCTTC.

This clone was found a few times. The J gene is TRBJ1-1, the V gene TRBV6-6; TRBD1 agrees at 9 bases. The junction had 7 bases not matched to a gene; V was cut back by 6 bases and J by 5 bases. Germline values: CDR1 MNHNY, CDR2 SVGAGI (reference sequence). The CDR3 contains 14 residues. The CDR3 reads CASRSGQGLTEAFF. Written as DNA, the CDR3 is TGTGCCAGCAGGAGCGGACAGGGGTTGACTGAAGCTTTCTTT.

V and J are TRBV28 and TRBJ1-5, with 9 nucleotides matching TRBD1. The CDR3 runs 15 residues. J gave up 6 bases and V 5 bases, and 8 bases lay outside the gene matches. Germline-derived CDR1 and CDR2 are MDHEN and SYDVKM. The CDR3 protein is CASSGGTGQGQPQHF. CDR3 bases: TGTGCCAGCAGTGGAGGGACAGGGCAAGGTCAGCCCCAGCATTTT.

This clone was detected only once. The chain employs TRBV6-5 and TRBJ2-7; no clear D gene. Trimming removed 0 bases from V and 6 bases from J, with 12 bases in between. The CDR3 is 14 residues long. Germline CDR1 MNHEY, CDR2 SVGAGI. CDR3 DNA: TGTGCCAGCAGTTACTCGAAGTCCCTATTCGAGCAGTACTTC. Amino acid sequence: CASSYSKSLFEQYF.

The chain has TRBV7-6 and TRBJ1-2, with 8 positions matching TRBD1. From germline, CDR1 is SGHVS and CDR2 FNYEAQ. Unmatched junction bases numbered 2, after V lost 1 base and J lost 4 bases. The CDR3 totals 14 residues. The CDR3 is CASSLGQGIYGYTF. In DNA form, the CDR3 reads TGTGCCAGCAGCTTAGGACAGGGGATCTATGGCTACACCTTC.

The chain recombines TRBV29-1 with TRBJ2-7; D gene ambiguous. The CDR3 sequence is 16 residues long. Per the germline V gene, CDR1 is SQVTM and CDR2 is ANQGSEA. V lost 2 bases and J lost 3, with 20 bases in between. The CDR3 here is CSVELGGGQVFYEQYF. Here the CDR3 DNA reads TGCAGCGTTGAATTGGGTGGTGGGCAGGTATTCTACGAGCAGTACTTC.

The chain carries TRBV2 and TRBJ1-1; D might be TRBD1 (5 bases). In germline, CDR1 is SNHLY, CDR2 FYNNEI. Trimming stripped 2 bases from V and 5 bases from J, with 12 bases between. The CDR3 length is 14 residues. CDR3 bases: TGTGCCAGCAGTGAAATGGTCAAGGGGACTGAAGCTTTCTTT. It translates to CASSEMVKGTEAFF.

This clone appeared once. The chain uses TRBV30 and TRBJ2-7, with D possibly TRBD2 on 5 matching bases. Trimming pared 0 bases from V and 4 bases from J, leaving 10 bases between. From germline, CDR1 is GTSNPN and CDR2 SVGIG (reference sequence). The CDR3 has 13 residues. CDR3 DNA sequence: TGTGCCTGGAGTGTCGGAACGGGATACGAGCAGTACTTC. Its translation: CAWSVGTGYEQYF.

The chain is built from TRBV10-1 and TRBJ1-1, with TRBD1 as a possible D gene (5 bases). The length of the CDR3 is 15 residues. Trimming shortened V by 0 bases and J by 1 base, and 9 bases separated the two germline ends. The germline CDR1 and CDR2 sequences are WNHNN and SYGVQD (reference sequence). The CDR3 here is CASSESGRGNTEAFF. In DNA, the CDR3 is TGCGCCAGCAGTGAGTCGGGGAGGGGGAACACTGAAGCTTTCTTT.

The rearrangement links TRBV2 to TRBJ1-4; D is undetermined. The CDR3 has 14 amino acids. Trimming cost V 6 bases and J 8 bases, with 16 bases left between them. In germline, CDR1 is SNHLY, CDR2 FYNNEI. The CDR3 bases are TGTGCCAGCAGAGCCCGGGCCCCGGGGGAAAAACTGTTTTTT. This translates into CASRARAPGEKLFF.

In DNA, the CDR3 is TGTGCCAGCACTCTTGTGGGGATTAGCGGGAGAGGTGGCAATGAGCAGTTCTTC. It yields the protein CASTLVGISGRGGNEQFF. The gene calls are TRBV28 and TRBJ2-1; the match to TRBD2 covers 9 bases. Germline V lookup: CDR1 MDHEN, CDR2 SYDVKM. V gave up 7 bases and J gave up 6 bases; unmatched junction bases: 19. The CDR3 length is 18 residues. The variable domain in full, with the rest retrieved from reference TRBV28 and TRBJ2-1, is DVKVTQSSRYLVKRTGEKVFLECVQDMDHENMFWYRQDPGLGLRLIYFSYDVKMKEKGDIPEGYSVSREKKERFSLILESASTNQTSMYLCASTLVGISGRGGNEQFFGPGTRLTVL.